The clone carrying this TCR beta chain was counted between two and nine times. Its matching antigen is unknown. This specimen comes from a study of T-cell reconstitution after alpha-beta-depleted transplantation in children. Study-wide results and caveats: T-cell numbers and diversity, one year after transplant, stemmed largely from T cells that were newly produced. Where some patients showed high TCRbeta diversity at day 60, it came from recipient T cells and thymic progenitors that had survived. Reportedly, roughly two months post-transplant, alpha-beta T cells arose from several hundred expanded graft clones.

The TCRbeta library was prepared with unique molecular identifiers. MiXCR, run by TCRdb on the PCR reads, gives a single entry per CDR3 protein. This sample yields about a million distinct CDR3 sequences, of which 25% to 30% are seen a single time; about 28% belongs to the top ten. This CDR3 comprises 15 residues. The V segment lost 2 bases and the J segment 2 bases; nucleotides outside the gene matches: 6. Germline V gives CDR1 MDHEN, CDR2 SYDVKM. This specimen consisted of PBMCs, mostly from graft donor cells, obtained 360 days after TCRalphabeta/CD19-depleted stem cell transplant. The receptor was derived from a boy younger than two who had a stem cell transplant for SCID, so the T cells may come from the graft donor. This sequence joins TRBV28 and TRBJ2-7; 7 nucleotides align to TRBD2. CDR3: CASSLGGGTAYEQYF. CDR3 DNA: TGTGCCAGCAGTTTAGGGGGGGGGACCGCCTACGAGCAGTACTTC.